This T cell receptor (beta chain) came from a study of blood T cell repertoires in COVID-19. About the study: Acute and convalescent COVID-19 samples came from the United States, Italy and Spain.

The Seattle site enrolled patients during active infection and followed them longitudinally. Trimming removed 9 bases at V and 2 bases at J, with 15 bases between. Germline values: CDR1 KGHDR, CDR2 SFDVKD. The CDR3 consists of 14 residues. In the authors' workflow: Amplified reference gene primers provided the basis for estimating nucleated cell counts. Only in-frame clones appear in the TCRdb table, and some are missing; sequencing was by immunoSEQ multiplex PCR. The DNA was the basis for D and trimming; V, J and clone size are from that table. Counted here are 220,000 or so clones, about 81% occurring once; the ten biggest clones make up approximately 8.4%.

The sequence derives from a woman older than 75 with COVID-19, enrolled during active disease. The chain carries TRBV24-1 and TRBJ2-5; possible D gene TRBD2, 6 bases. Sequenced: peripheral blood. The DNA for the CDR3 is TGTGCCACCCGGCTCGGGACTTGTCAAGAGACCCAGTACTTC. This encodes CATRLGTCQETQYF.